These 32 T cell receptor beta chains were all obtained from the same sample, sequenced in a study of blood T cell repertoires in COVID-19. Assay: immunoSEQ multiplex PCR; the TCRdb copy retains only in-frame clones and omits some. This table holds about 160,000 clones, just over 85% found once. Sample: peripheral blood. These TCRs come from a man aged 65 to 85 with acute or convalescent COVID-19.

The V call is TRBV28, the J call TRBJ2-5; TRBD2 might be the D (6 bases). From germline, CDR1 is MDHEN and CDR2 SYDVKM. The CDR3 has 15 amino acids. Trimming stripped 1 base from V and 4 bases from J, with 13 bases between. This chain's CDR3 is CASSLYGSAGETQYF. The CDR3 region has the DNA TGTGCCAGCAGTTTATACGGGAGTGCGGGAGAGACCCAGTACTTC.

This clone appeared once. The chain is built from TRBV7-9 and TRBJ1-4; 8 nucleotides line up with TRBD1. Per the germline V gene, CDR1 is SEHNR and CDR2 is FQNEAQ (reference sequence). The CDR3 has 15 amino acids. With 1 base clipped from V and 7 bases from J, the junction kept 5 bases outside the gene matches. The CDR3 spells CASSLVGQGGEKLFF. CDR3 nucleotides: TGTGCCAGCAGCTTAGTCGGACAGGGTGGTGAAAAACTGTTTTTT.

The chain recombines TRBV5-1 with TRBJ2-7; D is ambiguous. Germline CDR1 reads SGHRS; CDR2 reads YFSETQ. V was pared by 1 base and J by 7 bases, with 15 bases between. CDR3 length: 14 amino acids. This CDR3 reads CASSLSDPMREQYF. The CDR3 DNA reads TGCGCCAGCAGCTTGTCAGACCCAATGAGGGAGCAGTACTTC.

The chain links TRBV5-1 to TRBJ2-2; TRBD2 might be the D (6 bases). In germline, CDR1 is SGHRS, CDR2 YFSETQ. This CDR3 spans 15 amino acids. V was shortened by 5 bases and J by 0 bases, with 11 bases between the two germline ends. The CDR3 nucleotides read TGCGCCAGCAGTCTGGACTACCCGAACACCGGGGAGCTGTTTTTT. Protein sequence: CASSLDYPNTGELFF.

This clone was counted once. The chain carries TRBV3-1 (or the pseudogene TRBV3-2) and TRBJ2-5, with TRBD2 matching 13 bases. Germline loops: CDR1 LGHDT, CDR2 YNNKEL (reference sequence). CDR3 length: 18 amino acids. The V segment lost 0 bases and the J segment 2 bases; nucleotides outside the gene matches: 6. The CDR3 DNA follows: TGTGCCAGCAGCCAAGATGGGAGACTAGCGGGAGGACAAGAGACCCAGTACTTC. Its protein is CASSQDGRLAGGQETQYF.

Worth noting for this clone: The identical CDR3 is also encoded by other nucleotide sequences in the sample. V is TRBV19 and J is TRBJ2-7, with a tentative D call TRBD2 (5 bases). The CDR3 is 13 amino acids. Trimming removed 3 bases at V and 3 bases at J, with 9 bases between. Looked up from germline, CDR1 is LNHDA and CDR2 is SQIVND (reference sequence). CDR3 sequence (DNA): TGTGCCAGTAGTATCGGACTGAGCTACGAGCAGTACTTC. It is translated as CASSIGLSYEQYF.

This clone was seen a few times. The CDR3 loop is CASSQESGKNEKLFF. CDR3 in DNA: TGTGCCAGCAGCCAAGAAAGCGGGAAGAATGAAAAACTGTTTTTT. The V call is TRBV4-2, the J call TRBJ1-4; D gene ambiguous. Germline V gives CDR1 LGHNA, CDR2 YNFKEQ. The length of the CDR3 is 15 residues. The V gene lost 0 bases and the J gene lost 5 bases, with 10 bases spanning the gap.

The V and J genes are TRBV6-4 and TRBJ2-5, with TRBD2 matching 9 bases. The V and J ends lost 0 bases and 2 bases, in that order; junction bases with no gene match: 4. The CDR3 consists of 16 residues. Per germline, CDR1 MRHNA and CDR2 SNTAGT. Written as DNA, the CDR3 is TGTGCCAGCAGTGACTCGAAGACTAGCGGACAAGAGACCCAGTACTTC. Translating it yields CASSDSKTSGQETQYF.

The chain combines TRBV7-8 with TRBJ2-1; D unclear. The CDR3 covers 13 residues. Germline CDR1 and CDR2: SGHVS and FQNEAQ. V was clipped by 2 bases and J by 3 bases, with 5 bases between them. The CDR3 reads CASSLRGYNEQFF. The CDR3 DNA reads TGTGCCAGCAGCTTACGCGGCTACAATGAGCAGTTCTTC.

V and J are TRBV6-5 and TRBJ2-5; 14 bases are shared with TRBD2. Germline V lookup: CDR1 MNHEY, CDR2 SVGAGI. J gave up 7 bases and V 6 bases, and 7 bases lay outside the gene matches. This CDR3 is built from 15 residues. CDR3 nucleotides: TGTGCCAGCAGGCCCGGGACTAGCGGGGGAGGGACCCAGTACTTC. As protein: CASRPGTSGGGTQYF.

V gene TRBV28 combines with J gene TRBJ2-7; 8 bases are a match to TRBD1. The CDR3 is 15 amino acids. Germline lookup yields CDR1 MDHEN and CDR2 SYDVKM. The J segment lost 2 bases and the V segment lost 6 bases, leaving 9 bases of the junction unmatched. CDR3 sequence: CASRFSGTGAYEQYF. The DNA of the CDR3 is TGTGCCAGCAGATTCTCCGGGACAGGAGCCTACGAGCAGTACTTC. The full variable domain, in which reference TRBV28 and TRBJ2-7 provide the parts outside the CDR3, is DVKVTQSSRYLVKRTGEKVFLECVQDMDHENMFWYRQDPGLGLRLIYFSYDVKMKEKGDIPEGYSVSREKKERFSLILESASTNQTSMYLCASRFSGTGAYEQYFGPGTRLTVT.

V gene TRBV27 combines with J gene TRBJ2-3, with TRBD2 identical over 7 bases. Germline V gives CDR1 MNHEY, CDR2 SMNVEV (reference sequence). Unmatched junction bases numbered 4, after V lost 4 bases and J lost 0 bases. The CDR3 is made up of 15 amino acids. Here the CDR3 DNA reads TGTGCCAGCAGTTATAGCGGGCCAAGCACAGATACGCAGTATTTT. This codes for CASSYSGPSTDTQYF.

The rearrangement links TRBV4-3 to TRBJ2-2; TRBD2 agrees at 14 bases. This CDR3 is built from 18 residues. Germline CDR1 reads LGHNA; CDR2 reads YSLEER. Germline trimming cut 3 bases from V and 5 bases from J; bases unmatched to any gene: 8. CDR3 in amino acids: CASSHPGLAGVSTGELFF. CDR3 DNA: TGCGCCAGCAGCCATCCGGGACTAGCGGGAGTATCGACCGGGGAGCTGTTTTTT.

The CDR3 DNA follows: TGTGCCAGCAGTTACACGCAGGCTAACACCATATATTTT. It codes for CASSYTQANTIYF. The gene calls are TRBV6-6 and TRBJ1-3; D is undetermined. Trimming removed 2 bases from V and 7 bases from J, with 9 bases in between. CDR3 size: 13 residues. Germline loops: CDR1 MNHNY, CDR2 SVGAGI (reference sequence).

This clone was seen just once. The genes are TRBV11-2 and TRBJ2-1; TRBD2 matches 12 bases. Looked up from germline, CDR1 is SGHAT and CDR2 is FQNNGV. This CDR3 has 16 residues. V lost 4 bases, J lost 10 bases, and 11 bases stayed unmatched. As DNA, the CDR3 is TGTGCCAGCAGCTACGCTAGCGGGAGGGCCGGAAGGGAGCAGTTCTTC. Translating gives CASSYASGRAGREQFF. Using reference TRBV11-2 and TRBJ2-1 for the parts outside the CDR3, the full variable domain is EAGVAQSPRYKIIEKRQSVAFWCNPISGHATLYWYQQILGQGPKLLIQFQNNGVVDDSQLPKDRFSAERLKGVDSTLKIQPAKLEDSAVYLCASSYASGRAGREQFFGPGTRLTVL.

The chain uses TRBV10-3 and TRBJ1-2; tentatively, D is TRBD1 (6 bases). The CDR3 spans 14 residues. The germline V gene encodes CDR1 ENHRY and CDR2 SYGVKD. Trimming stripped 0 bases from V and 5 bases from J, with 10 bases between. CDR3 loop: CAISESTGRYGYTF. The CDR3 DNA is TGTGCCATCAGTGAGTCGACAGGACGGTATGGCTACACCTTC.

The genes are TRBV6-2 or TRBV6-3 and TRBJ2-5; D is perhaps TRBD1 (5 bases). The CDR3 covers 13 residues. V lost 2 bases and J lost 2, with 6 bases in between. Germline V gene data show CDR1 as MNHEY and CDR2 as SVGEGT. The CDR3 spells CASSYGQQETQYF. The DNA of the CDR3 is TGTGCCAGCAGTTACGGACAACAAGAGACCCAGTACTTC.

The chain joins TRBV6-2 or TRBV6-3 to TRBJ2-5; 8 positions match TRBD2. Germline lookup yields CDR1 MNHEY and CDR2 SVGEGT. Germline trimming cut 6 bases from V and 7 bases from J; bases unmatched to any gene: 10. The CDR3 is 14 residues long. CDR3: CASSPGLASGTQYF. The DNA of the CDR3 is TGTGCCAGCAGCCCCGGACTAGCATCGGGGACCCAGTACTTC.

This sequence joins TRBV5-1 and TRBJ1-5; 11 bases align to TRBD1. CDR3 size: 15 residues. V gave up 8 bases and J gave up 4 bases; unmatched junction bases: 8. The germline gives CDR1 SGHRS, CDR2 YFSETQ. The CDR3 nucleotides are TGCGCCAGGGTGAAGGACAGGGGGCGAAATCAGCCCCAGCATTTT. This translates into CARVKDRGRNQPQHF.

This sequence joins TRBV27 and TRBJ2-3; D might be TRBD2 (6 bases). The ends were cut back, 4 bases at V and 9 bases at J, with 14 bases in the middle. The CDR3 is 13 amino acids. Germline CDR1 and CDR2: MNHEY and SMNVEV (reference sequence). CDR3 DNA: TGTGCCAGCAGTTGGGACTTAGACGGCACGCAGTATTTT. It encodes CASSWDLDGTQYF.

The chain couples TRBV21-1 to TRBJ2-3; the table gives TRBD2 as D, unverified against the DNA. TRBV21-1 is a pseudogene segment. The CDR3 is 18 residues long. The CDR3 reads CARPGTSGRPPSTDTQYF. The CDR3 bases are TGTGCCCGCCCGGGGACTAGCGGGAGGCCCCCTTCCACAGATACGCAGTATTTT.

V usage is TRBV6-4 and J usage is TRBJ2-5, with unresolved D. Germline CDR1 is MRHNA and CDR2 is SNTAGT. The CDR3 loop spans 12 amino acids. V was trimmed by 7 bases and J by 4 bases, leaving 10 bases between them. CDR3 sequence (DNA): TGTGCCAGCACCCCCTCCCTAGAGACCCAGTACTTC. This translates into CASTPSLETQYF.

The chain is built from TRBV28 and TRBJ2-1; 14 bases map to TRBD2. The length of the CDR3 is 16 residues. V shed 4 bases, J shed 9 bases, and the junction held 8 bases outside the gene matches. Germline CDR1 and CDR2: MDHEN and SYDVKM. In nucleotides, the CDR3 is TGTGCCAGCAGTTCGGGACTAGCGGGAGTACGAGGTGAGCAGTTCTTC. It translates to CASSSGLAGVRGEQFF.

V and J are TRBV18 and TRBJ2-7; possible D gene TRBD1, 6 bases. Per germline, CDR1 KGHSH and CDR2 LQKENI. The ends were cut back, 10 bases at V and 5 bases at J, with 18 bases in the middle. This CDR3 comprises 13 residues. CDR3 coding DNA: TGTGCCACCTCGGGCAGGGGAATGGACGAGCAGTACTTC. Residues: CATSGRGMDEQYF. Together with reference TRBV18 and TRBJ2-7, the CDR3 gives the full variable domain: NAGVMQNPRHLVRRRGQEARLRCSPMKGHSHVYWYRQLPEEGLKFMVYLQKENIIDESGMPKERFSAEFPKEGPSILRIQQVVRGDSAAYFCATSGRGMDEQYFGPGTRLTVT.

The genes are TRBV7-3 and TRBJ2-7, with D perhaps matching TRBD1 (6 bases). This CDR3 has 12 residues. V lost 10 bases and J lost 3, with 13 bases in between. The V gene's germline CDR1 is SGHTA and CDR2 FQGTGA. The CDR3 bases are TGTGCCAAAGGGGGAAAAGGCTACGAGCAGTACTTC. Translation gives CAKGGKGYEQYF.

The chain recombines TRBV5-1 with TRBJ2-1; 13 bases fit TRBD2. This CDR3 region has 15 residues. The trim removed 4 bases at V and 6 bases at J, leaving 4 bases unmatched. In germline, CDR1 is SGHRS, CDR2 YFSETQ. The CDR3 sequence is CASSGRLAGGNEQFF. Here the CDR3 DNA reads TGCGCCAGCAGCGGAAGACTAGCGGGAGGCAATGAGCAGTTCTTC.

The chain uses TRBV2 and TRBJ2-3; possibly TRBD1 for D (6 bases). This CDR3 is built from 13 residues. The V gene lost 6 bases and the J gene lost 6 bases, with 13 bases spanning the gap. Germline V gene lookup returns CDR1 SNHLY and CDR2 FYNNEI. CDR3 protein: CASSQQGMDTQYF. The CDR3 DNA reads as TGTGCCAGCAGCCAACAGGGTATGGATACGCAGTATTTT.

The chain recombines TRBV23-1 with TRBJ2-7, with TRBD1 as a possible D gene (6 bases). TRBV23-1 is an ORF, with its function uncertain. The CDR3 runs 15 residues. The V end was cut by 8 bases, the J end by 6 bases, with 23 bases between. The CDR3 loop is CASARQEMLLGEQYF. The CDR3 nucleotides are TGCGCCAGCGCCCGACAGGAAATGCTCTTAGGCGAGCAGTACTTC.

This clone appeared a single time. CDR3 sequence reads: CASSSGLAGVLGTDTQYF. In DNA form, the CDR3 reads TGTGCCAGCAGTTCGGGACTAGCGGGAGTTCTGGGCACAGATACGCAGTATTTT. The chain recombines TRBV28 with TRBJ2-3; 14 bases are shared with TRBD2. CDR1 is MDHEN, CDR2 SYDVKM, per germline. The CDR3 is 18 amino acids. Unmatched junction bases numbered 7, after V lost 4 bases and J lost 1 base.

The CDR3 nucleotides read TGCGCCAGCAGCCAAGATCGGCCAGGGGGTGCTGGAAACACCATATATTTT. Residues: CASSQDRPGGAGNTIYF. The chain couples TRBV4-3 to TRBJ1-3, with 7 bases lining up with TRBD1. The CDR3 has 17 residues. The V and J ends lost 0 bases and 2 bases, in that order; junction bases with no gene match: 7. Germline CDR1 reads LGHNA; CDR2 reads YSLEER.

This chain joins TRBV7-9 and TRBJ2-5, with 8 nucleotides matching TRBD2. The CDR3 is 16 residues long. V lost 5 bases, J lost 4 bases, and 12 bases stayed unmatched. From germline, CDR1 is SEHNR and CDR2 FQNEAQ (reference sequence). The CDR3 sequence: CASSPGVGAGGETQYF. In DNA, the CDR3 is TGTGCCAGCAGCCCGGGTGTGGGGGCGGGAGGAGAGACCCAGTACTTC.

This clone appeared a few times. V and J are TRBV19 and TRBJ1-5; D is perhaps TRBD1 (5 bases). From germline, CDR1 is LNHDA and CDR2 SQIVND (reference sequence). The ends were cut back, 5 bases at V and 3 bases at J, with 11 bases in the middle. The CDR3 is made up of 14 amino acids. CDR3 residues: CASSPQAPNQPQHF. The CDR3 DNA sequence: TGTGCCAGTAGTCCACAGGCGCCCAATCAGCCCCAGCATTTT.